This T cell receptor (beta chain) was observed in a study of CD8 T cells in Susac syndrome. The V gene's germline CDR1 is LGHDT and CDR2 YNNKEL (reference sequence). The CDR3 extends over 14 amino acids. With 4 bases clipped from V and 8 bases from J, the junction kept 6 bases outside the gene matches. The RNA input was about 0.5 to 1 ug, and it was reverse transcribed with random hexamers. TCRdb ran MiXCR on the immunoSEQ multiplex PCR reads and lists one entry per CDR3 protein. This sample yields 140,000 to 150,000 distinct CDR3 sequences, of which roughly 95% are seen a single time; under 0.095% belongs to the top ten.

Sequenced input: CD4+ T cells from PBMCs. This sequence was found in a human donor in good health. The chain uses TRBV3-1 and TRBJ1-4, with 8 bases matching TRBD1. The CDR3 sequence: CASSLQGAREKLFF. CDR3 sequence (DNA): TGTGCCAGCAGCCTCCAGGGGGCCAGAGAAAAACTGTTTTTT.